Described below is a single TCR beta chain sequence and its context. The antigen is not known. The data belong to a study of radiation and T cells in renal cell carcinoma. Study-wide background: Nephrectomy followed 15 Gy stereotactic body radiation by 4 weeks.

Assay used: immunoSEQ multiplex PCR; TCRdb lists only in-frame clones, some missing. The sample gives about 130,000 clones, around four fifths of which show up once; under 2.5% is in the top ten. Broader study findings: Without pretreatment biopsies, baseline tumor clonotype presence was undetermined. In blood, top tumor clones expanded by 2 weeks, shrinking by 4.

Trimming took off 3 bases at V and 6 bases at J, with 24 bases between the two ends. Per germline, CDR1 SGHNT and CDR2 YYREEE (reference sequence). This CDR3 has 17 amino acids. Time point indicated: blood 2 weeks post-SBRT. The sample's treatment: 15 Gy SBRT to primary tumor, nephrectomy 4 weeks later. Serial blood draws occurred at baseline and 2 and 4 weeks post-SBRT. The V and J genes are TRBV5-4 and TRBJ1-2; a weak D match, TRBD1 (5 bases). The receptor's source is a woman aged 55-75 years with renal cell carcinoma. Sequencing used blood, obtained from a patient whose treatment included radiotherapy and nephrectomy. The CDR3 DNA sequence: TGTGCCAGCAGCTCTATGGGGGAACGGGAGGGGTCTGATGGCTACACCTTC. This sequence encodes CASSSMGEREGSDGYTF.